A single sample gave rise to the 5 T cell receptor beta chains below, sequenced in a study of blood T cell repertoires in COVID-19 (dated by TCRdb to 2019 to 2021). The library was built by means of the immunoSEQ multiplex PCR assay. TCRdb limited this immuneACCESS table to in-frame rearrangements with V and J called. A share of clones is missing; checked studies link under half to unresolved V genes, and the rest is unexplained. Present in this sample are fewer than 200,000 clones, 82% of which were seen just once. The ten largest clonotypes hold 7.8% of the sample. Sequenced input: peripheral blood. The receptors were gathered from a woman aged 55-69 years with COVID-19, enrolled during active disease.

J is TRBJ1-1 and V is TRBV5-6, with a tentative D call TRBD1 (6 bases). The CDR3 extends over 13 amino acids. The germline gives CDR1 SGHDT, CDR2 YYEEEE. The V and J ends lost 0 bases and 6 bases respectively, with 9 bases between them. CDR3 residues: CASSLAAGAEAFF. The CDR3 region has the DNA TGTGCCAGCAGCTTGGCTGCAGGGGCTGAAGCTTTCTTT.

The chain uses TRBV4-3 and TRBJ1-2; TRBD1 is a possible D gene (5 bases). The CDR3 runs 15 residues. The V and J ends lost 0 bases and 4 bases respectively, with 12 bases between them. Germline V lookup: CDR1 LGHNA, CDR2 YSLEER. Here the CDR3 DNA reads TGCGCCAGCAGCCAAGATAGGGGCAGGGCCTATGGCTACACCTTC. Translated, it gives CASSQDRGRAYGYTF.

The chain is built from TRBV7-9 and TRBJ2-3; 9 bases are a match to TRBD2. The CDR3 spans 14 residues. V was pared by 8 bases and J by 2 bases, with 5 bases of the junction left unmatched. Germline loops: CDR1 SEHNR, CDR2 FQNEAQ (reference sequence). The CDR3 coding sequence is TGTGCCAGCGCGGGGGGGAAATACACAGATACGCAGTATTTT. Encoded protein: CASAGGKYTDTQYF.

V and J are TRBV5-4 and TRBJ2-7; 9 nucleotides align to TRBD1. There are 17 residues in the CDR3. The ends lost 4 bases at V and 2 bases at J; junction bases unmatched: 13. The germline V gene encodes CDR1 SGHNT and CDR2 YYREEE (reference sequence). This CDR3 is CASSGKLPGQGPYEQYF. The CDR3 DNA follows: TGTGCCAGCAGCGGCAAATTACCGGGACAGGGACCCTACGAGCAGTACTTC.

In nucleotides, the CDR3 is TGTGCCAGCAGCTTAGGTGGCCTTCAGCCCCAGCATTTT. It yields the protein CASSLGGLQPQHF. The chain employs TRBV7-2 and TRBJ1-5; the D is unclear. V lost 1 base and J lost 6, with 7 bases in between. Germline-derived CDR1 and CDR2 are SGHTA and FQGNSA. The CDR3 runs to 13 residues.